This T cell receptor beta chain was sequenced during a study of T-cell memory formation after mild COVID-19 (dated by TCRdb to 2020 to 2023). Notes on the research overall: TCR sequence clusters from the two donors were found to be largely donor specific. In a couple of donors, T-cell clones that expanded and contracted after mild COVID-19 were tracked by sequencing TCRalpha and TCRbeta repertoires over time. The cohort was made up of two young adult volunteers, one female and one male, who were previously healthy. The study at large found these results: Clones contracting from day 15 to 85 had balanced CD4/CD8 phenotypes, while a second wave expanding from day 15 to 37 was biased towards CD4+. Whether the second-wave clones peaking on day 37 were SARS-CoV-2 specific was not confirmed. Some responding clones were detected in pre-infection memory, suggesting pre-existing cross-reactive memory T cells joined the SARS-CoV-2 response. Contracting CD4+ clones were found mainly in CM and EM memory subsets, while CD8+ clones were enriched in EMRA. The study included only a couple of mild cases, and larger cohorts that include severe cases with pre-infection samples were judged to be necessary.

The cysteine opens and the phenylalanine closes a CDR3 of 13 amino acids. The retained sequence is limited to the CDR3, 39 bases, with the frame set at the first base. Deletion took 3 bases off V and 5 bases off J, with a span of 10 bases between the germline ends. In the germline V gene, CDR1 corresponds to KGHSH and CDR2 to LQKENI. The sequencer listed for this sample is Illumina NovaSeq 6000. TCRalpha and TCRbeta cDNA libraries were built by 5'RACE with constant-segment primers, adding sample barcodes and unique molecular identifiers. Trizol reagent was used to extract RNA from every sample. Amplification of the libraries took two PCR steps, and the second step added a second sample barcode plus Illumina TruSeq adapters. The libraries were sequenced on an Illumina NovaSeq using 2 x 150 bp paired-end reads. As for how the authors treated the data: Reads were demultiplexed and collapsed into UMI-guided consensus sequences with migec v1.2.7. With mixcr v2.1.11, UMI consensuses were aligned to TRA and TRB V and J templates and assembled into clonotypes. Clonotypes were classified as expanded or contracted when called significant by both edgeR and NoisET, with noise models trained on biological replicates. edgeR calls used a false discovery rate-adjusted p below 0.01 and a log2 fold-change threshold of 1. As an exploratory analysis of dynamics, max-normalized trajectories of the 1000 most abundant clonotypes were examined with PCA combined with hierarchical clustering. The CD4 or CD8 phenotype of responding clones was assigned using the separately sequenced CD4+ and CD8+ repertoires. TCRdb cleaned the public reads at Q25 with fastp, built clones with MiXCR and kept in-frame beta chains. Each entry is one CDR3 protein sequence, shown with its most common DNA and genes. In this record, the V and J calls reflect TCRdb's handling and not the investigators' own analysis. This sample has roughly 150,000 distinct CDR3 sequences in its table, and 13% of those were observed once. Roughly 3.4% of the sample belongs to the ten largest clones.

This clonotype occurred a few times. Its antigen has not been determined. Per-nucleotide qualities are absent, and no much larger clonotype sits a single base away. Ficoll-Paque density gradient centrifugation was the method used to isolate PBMCs. This receptor was obtained from a man between 18 and 29 years old who had mild COVID-19 (a few samples of this study predate the infection). The sample titles of this study are shuffled in the database, so cell type and time point are left out; the donor was told from shared clones. The sequence links TRBV18 to TRBJ2-5, with TRBD1 as a weak D call on 5 bases. The sequenced sample consisted of PBMCs or a T cell subset sorted from them (not recorded which). The DNA sequence reads TGTGCCAGCTCACCTCCAGGGTTGGAGACCCAGTACTTC. This codes for CASSPPGLETQYF.